Many counts were recorded for the clone carrying this TCR beta chain. Its antigen is as yet unknown. One entry per CDR3 protein, called by TCRdb with MiXCR from the 5' RACE reads. The data contain 180,000 or so distinct CDR3 sequences, about 9.9% of them singletons. This sample was taken from a study of T-cell memory formation after mild COVID-19. Study-wide background: Largely donor-specific TCR clusters were found.

Study-level findings and limits: Nothing showed for sure that second-wave clones peaking on day 37 were SARS-CoV-2 specific. Cross-reactive memory apparently joined, as some responding clones appeared in pre-infection memory.

The CDR3 is made up of 14 amino acids. V shed 0 bases and J shed 5 bases, with 10 bases lying between them. The sequencing input was PBMCs or a T cell subset sorted from them (not recorded which). The chain joins TRBV12-3 or TRBV12-4 to TRBJ2-5; the D call may be TRBD1 or TRBD2 (5 bases each). The source of this sequence is a man younger than 35 who had mild COVID-19 (a few samples of this study predate the infection). Cell type and time point are not known. The CDR3 loop reads CASSLALRGETQYF. CDR3 nucleotides: TGTGCCAGCAGTTTAGCCCTGAGGGGTGAGACCCAGTACTTC.